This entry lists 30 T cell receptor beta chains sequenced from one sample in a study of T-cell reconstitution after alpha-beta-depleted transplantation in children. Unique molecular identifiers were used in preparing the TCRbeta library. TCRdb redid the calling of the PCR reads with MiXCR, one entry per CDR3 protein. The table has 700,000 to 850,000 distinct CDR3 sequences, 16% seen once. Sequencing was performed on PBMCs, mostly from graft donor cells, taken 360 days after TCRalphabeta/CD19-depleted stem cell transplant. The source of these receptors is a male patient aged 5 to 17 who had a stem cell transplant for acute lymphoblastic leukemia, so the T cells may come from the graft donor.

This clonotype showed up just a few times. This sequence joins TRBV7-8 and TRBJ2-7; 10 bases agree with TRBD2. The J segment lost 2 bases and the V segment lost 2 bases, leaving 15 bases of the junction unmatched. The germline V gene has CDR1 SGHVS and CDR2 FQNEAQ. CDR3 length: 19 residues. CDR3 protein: CASSLLPTTSGRVTYEQYF. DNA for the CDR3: TGTGCCAGCAGCTTACTCCCGACTACGAGCGGGAGGGTAACCTACGAGCAGTACTTC.

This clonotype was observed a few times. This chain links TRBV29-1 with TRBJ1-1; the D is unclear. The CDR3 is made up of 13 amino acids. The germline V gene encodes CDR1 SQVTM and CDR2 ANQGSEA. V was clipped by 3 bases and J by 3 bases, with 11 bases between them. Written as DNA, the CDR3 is TGCAGCGTTGACCCGGAGGCCCACACTGAAGCTTTCTTT. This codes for CSVDPEAHTEAFF.

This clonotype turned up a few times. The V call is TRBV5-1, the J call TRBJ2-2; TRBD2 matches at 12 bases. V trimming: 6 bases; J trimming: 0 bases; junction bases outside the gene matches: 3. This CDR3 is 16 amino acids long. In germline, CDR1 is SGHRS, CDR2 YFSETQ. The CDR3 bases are TGCGCCAGCACGGGACTAGCGGGTTCGAACACCGGGGAGCTGTTTTTT. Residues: CASTGLAGSNTGELFF.

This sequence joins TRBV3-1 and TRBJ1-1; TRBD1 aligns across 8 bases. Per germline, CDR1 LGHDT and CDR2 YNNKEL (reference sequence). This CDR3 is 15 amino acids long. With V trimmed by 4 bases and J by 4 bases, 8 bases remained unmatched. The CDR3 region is CASSLRTGPSTEAFF. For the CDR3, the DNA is TGTGCCAGCAGCCTTCGGACAGGGCCGAGCACTGAAGCTTTCTTT. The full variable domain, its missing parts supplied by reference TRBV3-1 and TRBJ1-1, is DTAVSQTPKYLVTQMGNDKSIKCEQNLGHDTMYWYKQDSKKFLKIMFSYNNKELIINETVPNRFSPKSPDKAHLNLHINSLELGDSAVYFCASSLRTGPSTEAFFGQGTRLTVV.

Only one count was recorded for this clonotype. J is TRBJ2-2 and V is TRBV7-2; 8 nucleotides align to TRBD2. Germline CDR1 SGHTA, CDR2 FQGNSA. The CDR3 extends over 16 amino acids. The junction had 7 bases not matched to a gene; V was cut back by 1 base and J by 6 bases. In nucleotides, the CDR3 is TGTGCCAGCAGCTTAGGTTTAGCGGGAAGTTCCGGGGAGCTGTTTTTT. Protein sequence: CASSLGLAGSSGELFF.

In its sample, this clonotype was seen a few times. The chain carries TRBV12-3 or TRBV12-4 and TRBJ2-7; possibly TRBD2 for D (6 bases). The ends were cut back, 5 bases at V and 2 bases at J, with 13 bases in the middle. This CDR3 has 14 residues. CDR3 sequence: CASSPGLRPYEQYF. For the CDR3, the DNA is TGTGCCAGCAGTCCGGGACTCCGACCCTACGAGCAGTACTTC.

CDR3 DNA sequence: TGTGCCAGCAGCGCGGGACTCATAGGCACTGGGGCCAACGTCCTGACTTTC. Translation: CASSAGLIGTGANVLTF. The chain couples TRBV7-9 to TRBJ2-6; D might be TRBD2 (6 bases). CDR1 and CDR2 from the germline V gene are SEHNR and FQNEAQ (reference sequence). This CDR3 contains 17 residues. Trimming took 5 bases from V and 2 from J, leaving 16 bases between them.

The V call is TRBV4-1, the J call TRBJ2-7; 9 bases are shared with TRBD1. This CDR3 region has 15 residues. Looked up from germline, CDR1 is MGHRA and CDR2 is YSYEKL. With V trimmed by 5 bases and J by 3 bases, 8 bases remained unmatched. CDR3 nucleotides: TGCGCCAGCAGCAGCTCGGGACAGGGTATCTACGAGCAGTACTTC. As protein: CASSSSGQGIYEQYF.

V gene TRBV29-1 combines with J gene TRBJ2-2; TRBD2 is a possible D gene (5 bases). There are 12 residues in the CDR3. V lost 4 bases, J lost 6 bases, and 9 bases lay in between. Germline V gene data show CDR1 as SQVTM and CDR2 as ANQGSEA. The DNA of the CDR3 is TGCAGCGTTGGAGGGAAGGCCGGGGAGCTGTTTTTT. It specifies CSVGGKAGELFF.

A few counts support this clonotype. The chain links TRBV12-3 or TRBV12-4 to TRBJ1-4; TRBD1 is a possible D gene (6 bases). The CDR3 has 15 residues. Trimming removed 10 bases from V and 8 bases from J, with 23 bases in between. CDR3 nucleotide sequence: TGTGCCACCCGCTTAACAGGGCGCCCTCTCGAAAAACTGTTTTTT. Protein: CATRLTGRPLEKLFF.

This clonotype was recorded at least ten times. The CDR3 loop reads CASSALIAGANVLTF. For the CDR3, the DNA is TGTGCCAGCAGCGCGTTAATTGCGGGGGCCAACGTCCTGACTTTC. The chain couples TRBV13 to TRBJ2-6; no clear D. Per germline, CDR1 PRHDT and CDR2 FYEKMQ (reference sequence). V was clipped by 5 bases and J by 4 bases, with 12 bases between them. The CDR3 loop spans 15 amino acids. Together with reference TRBV13 and TRBJ2-6, the CDR3 gives the full variable domain: AAGVIQSPRHLIKEKRETATLKCYPIPRHDTVYWYQQGPGQDPQFLISFYEKMQSDKGSIPDRFSAQQFSDYHSELNMSSLELGDSALYFCASSALIAGANVLTFGAGSRLTVL.

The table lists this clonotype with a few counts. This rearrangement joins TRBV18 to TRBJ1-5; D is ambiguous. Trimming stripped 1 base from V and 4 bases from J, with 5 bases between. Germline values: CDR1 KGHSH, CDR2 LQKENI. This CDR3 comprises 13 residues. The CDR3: CASSPRKNQPQHF. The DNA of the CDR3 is TGTGCCAGCTCACCACGAAAAAATCAGCCCCAGCATTTT. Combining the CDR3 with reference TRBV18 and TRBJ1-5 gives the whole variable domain NAGVMQNPRHLVRRRGQEARLRCSPMKGHSHVYWYRQLPEEGLKFMVYLQKENIIDESGMPKERFSAEFPKEGPSILRIQQVVRGDSAAYFCASSPRKNQPQHFGDGTRLSIL.

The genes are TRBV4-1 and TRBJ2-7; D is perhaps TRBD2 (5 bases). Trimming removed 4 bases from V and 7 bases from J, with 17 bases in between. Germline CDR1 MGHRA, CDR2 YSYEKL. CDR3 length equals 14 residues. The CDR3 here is CASSRGLEPSEQYF. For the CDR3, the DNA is TGCGCCAGCAGCCGCGGACTTGAACCGTCAGAGCAGTACTTC.

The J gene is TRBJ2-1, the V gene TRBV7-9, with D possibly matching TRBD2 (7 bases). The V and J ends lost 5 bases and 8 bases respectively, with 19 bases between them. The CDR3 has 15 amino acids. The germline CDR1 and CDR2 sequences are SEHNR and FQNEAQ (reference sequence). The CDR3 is CASSLRTRGGYEQFF. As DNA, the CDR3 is TGTGCCAGCAGCCTAAGGACTAGGGGGGGTTATGAGCAGTTCTTC.

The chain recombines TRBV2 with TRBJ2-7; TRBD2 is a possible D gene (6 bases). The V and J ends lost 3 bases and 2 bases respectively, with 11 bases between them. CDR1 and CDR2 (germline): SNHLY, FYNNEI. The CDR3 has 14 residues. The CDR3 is CASSEGGHPYEQYF. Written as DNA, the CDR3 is TGTGCCAGCAGTGAGGGAGGACATCCCTACGAGCAGTACTTC.

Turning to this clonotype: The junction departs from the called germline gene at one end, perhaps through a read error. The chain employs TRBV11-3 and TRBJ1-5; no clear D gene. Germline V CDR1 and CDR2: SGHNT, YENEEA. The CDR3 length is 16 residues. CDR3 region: CASILSTGTSAQPQHF. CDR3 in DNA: TGTGCCAGCATCTTATCAACCGGAACCTCCGCTCAGCCCCAGCATTTT.

The CDR3 region is CSVLRYGYEQYF. CDR3 DNA sequence: TGCAGCGTTCTAAGATACGGTTACGAGCAGTACTTC. The V and J genes are TRBV29-1 and TRBJ2-7; no firm D call. Germline V gene data show CDR1 as SQVTM and CDR2 as ANQGSEA. The length of the CDR3 is 12 residues. The V end lost 5 bases, the J end lost 4 bases, and 12 bases lay between the germline ends.

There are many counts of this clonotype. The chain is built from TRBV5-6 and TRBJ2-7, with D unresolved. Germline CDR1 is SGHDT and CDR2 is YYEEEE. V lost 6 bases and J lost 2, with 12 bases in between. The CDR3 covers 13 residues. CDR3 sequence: CASNTGVAYEQYF. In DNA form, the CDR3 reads TGTGCCAGCAATACCGGAGTTGCCTACGAGCAGTACTTC.

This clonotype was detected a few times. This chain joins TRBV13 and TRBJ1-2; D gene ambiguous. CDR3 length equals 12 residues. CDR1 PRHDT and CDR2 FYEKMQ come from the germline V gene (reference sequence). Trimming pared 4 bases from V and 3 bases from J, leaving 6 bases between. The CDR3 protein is CASSYNYYGYTF. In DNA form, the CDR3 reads TGTGCCAGCAGCTATAATTACTATGGCTACACCTTC. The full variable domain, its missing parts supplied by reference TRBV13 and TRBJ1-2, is AAGVIQSPRHLIKEKRETATLKCYPIPRHDTVYWYQQGPGQDPQFLISFYEKMQSDKGSIPDRFSAQQFSDYHSELNMSSLELGDSALYFCASSYNYYGYTFGSGTRLTVV.

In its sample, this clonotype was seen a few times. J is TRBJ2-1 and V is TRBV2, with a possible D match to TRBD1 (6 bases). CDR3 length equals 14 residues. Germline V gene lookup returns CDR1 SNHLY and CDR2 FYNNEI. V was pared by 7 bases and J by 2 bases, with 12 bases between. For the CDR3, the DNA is TGTGCCAGCAAAAGGGGGACAACCTACAATGAGCAGTTCTTC. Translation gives CASKRGTTYNEQFF.

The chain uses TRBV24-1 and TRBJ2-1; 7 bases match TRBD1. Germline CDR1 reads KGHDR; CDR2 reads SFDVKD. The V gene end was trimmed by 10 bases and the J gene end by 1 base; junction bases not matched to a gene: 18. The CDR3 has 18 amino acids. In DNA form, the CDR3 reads TGTGCCACTAGCACCCCCCATGACGGGACAGTTTCCTACAATGAGCAGTTCTTC. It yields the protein CATSTPHDGTVSYNEQFF.

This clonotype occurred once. The CDR3 DNA sequence: TGTGCCAGCAGCCGGGAGATAGCAAATCGTGAGCAGTTCTTC. This codes for CASSREIANREQFF. The chain recombines TRBV14 with TRBJ2-1; tentative D call: TRBD2 (5 bases). Germline V CDR1 and CDR2: SGHDN, FVKESK. V was shortened by 4 bases and J by 9 bases, with 16 bases between the two germline ends. The CDR3 loop spans 14 amino acids. Variable domain in full (rest from reference TRBV14 and TRBJ2-1): EAGVTQFPSHSVIEKGQTVTLRCDPISGHDNLYWYRRVMGKEIKFLLHFVKESKQDESGMPNNRFLAERTGGTYSTLKVQPAELEDSGVYFCASSREIANREQFFGPGTRLTVL.

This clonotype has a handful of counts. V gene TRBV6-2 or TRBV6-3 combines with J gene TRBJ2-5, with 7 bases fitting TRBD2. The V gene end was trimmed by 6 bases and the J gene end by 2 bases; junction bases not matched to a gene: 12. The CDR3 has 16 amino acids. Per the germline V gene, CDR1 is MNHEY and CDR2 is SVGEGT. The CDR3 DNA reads TGTGCCAGCAGACCCCCACCGGGACTACTACAAGAGACCCAGTACTTC. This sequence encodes CASRPPPGLLQETQYF.

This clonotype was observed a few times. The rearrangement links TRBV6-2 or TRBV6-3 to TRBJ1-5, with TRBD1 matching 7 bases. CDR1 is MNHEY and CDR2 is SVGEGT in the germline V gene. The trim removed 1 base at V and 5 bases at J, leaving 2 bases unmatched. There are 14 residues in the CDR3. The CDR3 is CASSYYRGHQPQHF. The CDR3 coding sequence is TGTGCCAGCAGTTACTACAGGGGACATCAGCCCCAGCATTTT.

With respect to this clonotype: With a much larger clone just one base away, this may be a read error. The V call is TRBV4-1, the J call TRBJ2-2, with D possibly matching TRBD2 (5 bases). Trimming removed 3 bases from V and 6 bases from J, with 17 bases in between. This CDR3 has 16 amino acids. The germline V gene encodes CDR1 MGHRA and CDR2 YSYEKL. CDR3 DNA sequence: TGCGCCAGCAGCCAGACCCGTTTACTAGGATCCGGGGAGCTGTTTTTT. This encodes CASSQTRLLGSGELFF.

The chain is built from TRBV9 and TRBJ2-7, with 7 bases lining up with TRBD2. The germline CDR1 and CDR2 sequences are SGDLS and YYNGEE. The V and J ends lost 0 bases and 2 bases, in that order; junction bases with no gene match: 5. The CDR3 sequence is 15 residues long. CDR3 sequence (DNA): TGTGCCAGCAGCGTAGGAATCGGGAGGCCCTACGAGCAGTACTTC. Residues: CASSVGIGRPYEQYF. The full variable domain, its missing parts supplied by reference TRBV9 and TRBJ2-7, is DSGVTQTPKHLITATGQRVTLRCSPRSGDLSVYWYQQSLDQGLQFLIQYYNGEERAKGNILERFSAQQFPDLHSELNLSSLELGDSALYFCASSVGIGRPYEQYFGPGTRLTVT.

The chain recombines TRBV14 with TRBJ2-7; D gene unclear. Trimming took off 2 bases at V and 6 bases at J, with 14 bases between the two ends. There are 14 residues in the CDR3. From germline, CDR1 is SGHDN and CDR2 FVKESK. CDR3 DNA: TGTGCCAGCAGCCAACAAGGTTTCACCGGCGAGCAGTACTTC. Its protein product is CASSQQGFTGEQYF.

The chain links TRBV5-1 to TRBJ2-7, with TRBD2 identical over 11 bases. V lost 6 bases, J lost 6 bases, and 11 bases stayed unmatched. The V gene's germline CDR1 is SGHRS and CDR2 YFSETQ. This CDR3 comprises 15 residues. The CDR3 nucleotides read TGCGCCAGCATACCGGTAGCGGGAGGGCCCGGCGAGCAGTACTTC. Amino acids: CASIPVAGGPGEQYF.

In DNA, the CDR3 is TGCGCCAGCAGCCAAGATCCGACAGAAACCTCCTACGAGCAGTACTTC. This gives the protein CASSQDPTETSYEQYF. The V call is TRBV4-1, the J call TRBJ2-7, with D possibly TRBD1 on 5 matching bases. The V gene lost 0 bases and the J gene lost 0 bases, with 12 bases spanning the gap. The germline V gene has CDR1 MGHRA and CDR2 YSYEKL. The CDR3 is 16 amino acids.

The CDR3 DNA follows: TGCAGTGCTAGGACCTTCCGAGGTATCAATGAGCAGTTCTTC. Its translation: CSARTFRGINEQFF. This chain connects TRBV20-1 to TRBJ2-1; D call uncertain. Germline V gene lookup returns CDR1 DFQATT and CDR2 SNEGSKA (reference sequence). Trimming took 3 bases from V and 6 from J, leaving 15 bases between them. The CDR3 runs 14 residues.